This TCR beta chain was found in a study of vaccination effects on CD4 cells after COVID-19. Overall study results and limits: Of the vaccine-induced clones from healthy vaccinees, merely 1 of 255 recognized common cold coronaviruses as well. Clonal contraction was marked in infection- and vaccine-induced clones late after vaccination.

The CDR3 sequence is 14 residues long. Trimming stripped 2 bases from V and 5 bases from J, with 12 bases between. From germline, CDR1 is MDHEN and CDR2 SYDVKM. Expansion of antigen-specific CD4+ T cells with viral peptide pools was carried out by the ViraFEST assay before sequencing. With about ten days of culture completed, CD4+ T cells were isolated. Participants got two doses of BNT162b2 or mRNA-1273 vaccine. Prior SARS-CoV-2 infection was absent in the vaccine recipients, as shown by negative nucleocapsid antibodies. Each culture well received a few million PBMC. These cells were then cultured in IMDM with roughly 9 IU/ml IL-2 and around 9.6 ug/ml peptides. As to this clone: The target antigen is unknown.

Assay used: immunoSEQ multiplex PCR; TCRdb lists only in-frame clones, some missing. The table records about 80,000 clones, under 80% of them present only once. The material was CD4+ T cells from PBMCs cultured with HCoV-OC43 spike peptides, obtained after COVID-19 vaccination. Subset defined: HCoV-OC43 spike overlapping peptide pool stimulation. The gene calls are TRBV28 and TRBJ1-2; a possible D gene is TRBD1 (5 bases). This clonotype was obtained from a human donor who received a COVID-19 vaccine. Here the CDR3 reads CASSLTMGGYGYTF. In DNA form, the CDR3 reads TGTGCCAGCAGTTTAACGATGGGGGGGTATGGCTACACCTTC.